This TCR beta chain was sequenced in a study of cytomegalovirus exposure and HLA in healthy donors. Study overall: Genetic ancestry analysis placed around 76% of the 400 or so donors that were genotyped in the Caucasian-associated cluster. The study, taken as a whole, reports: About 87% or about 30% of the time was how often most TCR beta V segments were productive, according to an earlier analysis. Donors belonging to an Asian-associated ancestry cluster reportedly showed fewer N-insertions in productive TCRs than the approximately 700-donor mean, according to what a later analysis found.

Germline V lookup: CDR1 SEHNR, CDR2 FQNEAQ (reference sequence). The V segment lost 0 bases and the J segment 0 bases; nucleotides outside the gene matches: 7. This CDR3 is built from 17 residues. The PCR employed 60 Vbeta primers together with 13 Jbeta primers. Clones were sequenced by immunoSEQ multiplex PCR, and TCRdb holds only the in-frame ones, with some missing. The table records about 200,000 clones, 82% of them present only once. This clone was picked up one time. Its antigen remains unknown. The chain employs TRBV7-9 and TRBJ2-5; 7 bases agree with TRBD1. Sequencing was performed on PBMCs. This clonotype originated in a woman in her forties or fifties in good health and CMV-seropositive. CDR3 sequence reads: CASSLAEGAPDQETQYF. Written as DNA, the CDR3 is TGTGCCAGCAGCTTAGCAGAGGGGGCACCCGACCAAGAGACCCAGTACTTC.